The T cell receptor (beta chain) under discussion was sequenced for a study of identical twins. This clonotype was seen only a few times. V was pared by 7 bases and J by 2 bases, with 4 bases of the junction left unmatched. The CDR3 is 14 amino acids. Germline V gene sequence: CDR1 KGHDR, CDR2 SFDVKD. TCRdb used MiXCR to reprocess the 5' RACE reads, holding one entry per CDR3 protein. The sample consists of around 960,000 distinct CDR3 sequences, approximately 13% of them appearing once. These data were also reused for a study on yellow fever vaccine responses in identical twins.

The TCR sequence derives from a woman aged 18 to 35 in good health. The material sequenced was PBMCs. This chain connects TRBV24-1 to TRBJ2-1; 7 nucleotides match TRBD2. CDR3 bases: TGTGCCACCAGGGGGGAGGGGCCCTACAATGAGCAGTTCTTC. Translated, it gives CATRGEGPYNEQFF.